The 9 T cell receptor beta chains below were found in one sample sequenced in a study of blood T cell repertoires in COVID-19. Assay: immunoSEQ multiplex PCR; the TCRdb copy retains only in-frame clones and omits some. The sample lists more than 90,000 clones, about 85% occurring once. The sequenced material came from peripheral blood. The receptor set was obtained from a human donor in a cohort sampled during active COVID-19.

The gene calls are TRBV28 and TRBJ1-2; TRBD1 matches 10 bases. The V gene's germline CDR1 is MDHEN and CDR2 SYDVKM. The CDR3 extends over 16 amino acids. V lost 2 bases and J lost 5; bases outside the gene matches: 8. The CDR3 DNA sequence: TGTGCCAGCAGTTTACCGGACAGGGGGGATTGGTATGGCTACACCTTC. Protein product: CASSLPDRGDWYGYTF.

The chain is built from TRBV2 and TRBJ2-3; 10 positions agree with TRBD1. Trimming took 6 bases from V and 0 from J; bases not matched to a gene: 3. The germline CDR1 and CDR2 sequences are SNHLY and FYNNEI. The CDR3 totals 15 residues. The CDR3 DNA sequence: TGTGCCAGCAGCCCGGGACAGGGGAGCACAGATACGCAGTATTTT. It specifies CASSPGQGSTDTQYF.

This rearrangement joins TRBV30 to TRBJ2-1; no definite D call. The CDR3 is 10 residues long. The germline V gene encodes CDR1 GTSNPN and CDR2 SVGIG (reference sequence). With 5 bases removed from V and 9 bases from J, the gap between germline ends came to 8 bases. The CDR3 sequence: CAWEFGEQFF. The CDR3 DNA reads TGTGCCTGGGAGTTCGGTGAGCAGTTCTTC.

The CDR3 bases are TGTGCCTGGAGCGGTGCAGGGAGGGGCACTGAAGCTTTCTTT. Protein sequence: CAWSGAGRGTEAFF. V and J are TRBV30 and TRBJ1-1; D might be TRBD1 (5 bases). V lost 3 bases, J lost 4 bases, and 15 bases lay in between. The germline V gene has CDR1 GTSNPN and CDR2 SVGIG (reference sequence). CDR3 size: 14 residues.

This chain joins TRBV7-6 and TRBJ2-1; D possibly corresponds to TRBD1 (5 bases). Germline V gene sequence: CDR1 SGHVS, CDR2 FNYEAQ. Trimming pared 2 bases from V and 9 bases from J, leaving 14 bases between. CDR3 length: 14 amino acids. The CDR3 loop is CASSLNQGGREQFF. Here the CDR3 DNA reads TGTGCCAGCAGCTTAAACCAGGGTGGGCGTGAGCAGTTCTTC.

This chain links TRBV7-9 with TRBJ2-6, with TRBD2 matching 14 bases. CDR1 SEHNR and CDR2 FQNEAQ come from the germline V gene (reference sequence). This CDR3 has 20 amino acids. With 5 bases clipped from V and 0 bases from J, the junction kept 9 bases outside the gene matches. CDR3: CASSTQTSGGDSSGANVLTF. In DNA form, the CDR3 reads TGTGCCAGCAGCACCCAGACTAGCGGGGGGGATAGCTCTGGGGCCAACGTCCTGACTTTC.

The V call is TRBV14, the J call TRBJ1-2; TRBD1 might be the D (6 bases). This CDR3 spans 15 amino acids. V lost 0 bases and J 3 bases, leaving 11 bases between the germline ends. Germline V gene sequence: CDR1 SGHDN, CDR2 FVKESK. CDR3 residues: CASSQDTRGYYGYTF. The CDR3 nucleotides are TGTGCCAGCAGCCAAGACACCAGGGGATACTATGGCTACACCTTC.

The chain joins TRBV7-9 to TRBJ2-5, with 7 bases that match TRBD2. The CDR3 loop spans 15 amino acids. The ends lost 0 bases at V and 14 bases at J; junction bases unmatched: 15. In germline, CDR1 is SEHNR, CDR2 FQNEAQ (reference sequence). CDR3 amino acids: CASSLAASGSSERYF. The CDR3 DNA follows: TGTGCCAGCAGCTTAGCGGCTAGCGGCTCCTCGGAGCGCTACTTC.

The chain is built from TRBV7-7 and TRBJ2-7; 8 nucleotides line up with TRBD1. The CDR3 is 15 residues long. The germline V gene encodes CDR1 SSHAT and CDR2 FNYEAQ (reference sequence). Trimming took 5 bases from V and 1 from J; bases not matched to a gene: 7. CDR3 residues: CASSPGTGPSYEQYF. In nucleotides, the CDR3 is TGTGCCAGCAGCCCCGGGACAGGCCCGTCCTACGAGCAGTACTTC.